The 6 T cell receptor beta chains in this list originate from one sample, sequenced in a study of control samples from healthy donors and cancer patients. Assay used: immunoSEQ multiplex PCR; TCRdb lists only in-frame clones, some missing. The data contain 150,000 to 200,000 clones, 88% of them singletons. The source material was blood. The source is a man between 18 and 35 years old in good health.

The V call is TRBV30, the J call TRBJ1-5; 7 positions agree with TRBD1. Germline trimming cut 2 bases from V and 8 bases from J; bases unmatched to any gene: 12. This CDR3 has 15 amino acids. The V gene's germline CDR1 is GTSNPN and CDR2 SVGIG (reference sequence). CDR3: CAWSTPFRDREPQHF. The CDR3, as DNA: TGTGCCTGGAGTACACCGTTCAGAGACAGGGAGCCCCAGCATTTT.

The rearrangement links TRBV5-5 to TRBJ1-2; D unresolved. V was pared by 0 bases and J by 0 bases, with 3 bases between. Germline loops: CDR1 SGHKS, CDR2 YYEKEE (reference sequence). The CDR3 is 13 residues long. The CDR3 reads CASSLVSNYGYTF. CDR3 DNA: TGTGCCAGCAGCTTGGTCTCTAACTATGGCTACACCTTC.

The chain combines TRBV16 with TRBJ1-5; the D is unclear. The length of the CDR3 is 14 residues. V lost 2 bases and J lost 3, with 8 bases in between. Germline lookup yields CDR1 KGHSY and CDR2 FQNENV. As DNA, the CDR3 is TGTGCCAGCAGCCAAAGCGGCGCCAATCAGCCCCAGCATTTT. This sequence encodes CASSQSGANQPQHF.

J is TRBJ2-5 and V is TRBV20-1, with 11 bases matching TRBD2. The CDR3 is 13 residues long. Unmatched junction bases numbered 4, after V lost 3 bases and J lost 7 bases. CDR1 is DFQATT, CDR2 SNEGSKA, per germline (reference sequence). The CDR3 sequence is CSASSGGAWTQYF. The CDR3 DNA reads TGCAGTGCTAGTAGCGGGGGGGCCTGGACCCAGTACTTC.

J is TRBJ2-1 and V is TRBV7-8; 8 nucleotides match TRBD2. The V segment lost 0 bases and the J segment 6 bases; nucleotides outside the gene matches: 1. Germline loops: CDR1 SGHVS, CDR2 FQNEAQ. CDR3 length equals 14 residues. CDR3 protein: CASSLAGTSNEQFF. The CDR3 DNA is TGTGCCAGCAGCTTAGCCGGGACTAGCAATGAGCAGTTCTTC.

This clone was recorded only once. V usage is TRBV4-3 and J usage is TRBJ2-7, with 9 nucleotides matching TRBD2. CDR1 is LGHNA, CDR2 YSLEER, per germline. This CDR3 has 19 amino acids. V was clipped by 1 base and J by 0 bases; unmatched bases: 13. In DNA form, the CDR3 reads TGCGCCAGCAGCCAAGCTCGCCTAGCGGGGCAAACTTCCTCCTACGAGCAGTACTTC. This translates into CASSQARLAGQTSSYEQYF.